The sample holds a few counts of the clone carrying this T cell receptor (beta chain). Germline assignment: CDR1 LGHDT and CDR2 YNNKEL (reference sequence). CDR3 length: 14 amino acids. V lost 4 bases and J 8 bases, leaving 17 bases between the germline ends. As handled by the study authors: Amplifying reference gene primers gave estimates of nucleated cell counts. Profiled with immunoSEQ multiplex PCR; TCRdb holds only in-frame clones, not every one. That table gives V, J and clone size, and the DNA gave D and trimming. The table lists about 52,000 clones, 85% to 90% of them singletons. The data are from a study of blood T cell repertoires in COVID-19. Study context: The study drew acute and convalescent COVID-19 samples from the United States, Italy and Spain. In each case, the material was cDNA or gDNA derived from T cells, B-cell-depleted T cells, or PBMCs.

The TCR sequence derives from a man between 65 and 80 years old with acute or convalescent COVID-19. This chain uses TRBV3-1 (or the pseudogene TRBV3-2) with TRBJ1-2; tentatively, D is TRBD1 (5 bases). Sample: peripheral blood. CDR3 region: CASSPPQGSWGYTF. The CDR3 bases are TGTGCCAGCAGCCCTCCTCAGGGTTCTTGGGGCTACACCTTC.